The 9 T cell receptor beta chains listed next were all sequenced from one sample in a study of OX40 agonist ivuxolimab in advanced cancers. Some clones are missing from TCRdb's copy, which holds only in-frame ones; the method was immunoSEQ multiplex PCR. The sample has about 76,000 clones; 70% to 90% are singletons. The sample consisted of CD4+ or CD8+ T cells sorted from blood, taken in a trial of the OX40 agonist ivuxolimab. All receptors derive from an adult with an advanced solid tumor such as melanoma, head and neck, liver or kidney cancer.

The V call is TRBV6-5, the J call TRBJ2-1, with 7 bases identical to TRBD1. With V trimmed by 6 bases and J by 11 bases, 10 bases remained unmatched. There are 13 residues in the CDR3. Germline V gene lookup returns CDR1 MNHEY and CDR2 SVGAGI. The CDR3 spells CASRFFGQDKQFF. The CDR3 DNA sequence: TGTGCCAGCAGGTTCTTCGGACAGGACAAGCAGTTCTTC.

Worth noting for this clone: The junction shows a germline mismatch at one end, possibly a read error. The chain is built from TRBV7-9 and TRBJ1-6; 7 nucleotides agree with TRBD1. There are 16 residues in the CDR3. Germline V gene data show CDR1 as SEHNR and CDR2 as FQNEAQ (reference sequence). CDR3 sequence reads: CASTRLDRAYNSPLHF. The CDR3 coding sequence is TGTGCCAGCACCAGATTAGACAGGGCCTACAATTCACCCCTCCACTTT.

V and J are TRBV6-5 and TRBJ2-7, with D perhaps matching TRBD1 or TRBD2 (5 bases each). From germline, CDR1 is MNHEY and CDR2 SVGAGI. This CDR3 has 15 amino acids. V lost 4 bases and J 4 bases, leaving 17 bases between the germline ends. In nucleotides, the CDR3 is TGTGCCAGCAGTTCCCCGGGACCAGGCCTTTACGAGCAGTACTTC. It translates to CASSSPGPGLYEQYF.

The chain is built from TRBV4-3 and TRBJ2-7; D might be TRBD1 or TRBD2, each matching 5 bases. V was trimmed by 3 bases and J by 1 base, leaving 13 bases between them. There are 15 residues in the CDR3. Per germline, CDR1 LGHNA and CDR2 YSLEER. The CDR3 DNA follows: TGCGCCAGCAGCCATTACCGGGACGTTTCCTACGAGCAGTACTTC. The encoded protein is CASSHYRDVSYEQYF.

The chain couples TRBV18 to TRBJ2-3, with TRBD2 matching over 15 bases. The CDR3 is made up of 21 amino acids. Germline values: CDR1 KGHSH, CDR2 LQKENI. With 5 bases clipped from V and 4 bases from J, the junction kept 19 bases outside the gene matches. CDR3 DNA: TGTGCCAGCTCATCTACCACTCGGACTAGCGGGAGGGCCACTAGCGCAGATACGCAGTATTTT. It specifies CASSSTTRTSGRATSADTQYF.

Here the CDR3 DNA reads TGTGCCAGTAGTACTAACAGGGTAGGGAACACTGAAGCTTTCTTT. Encoded protein: CASSTNRVGNTEAFF. V gene TRBV19 combines with J gene TRBJ1-1, with D possibly TRBD1 on 6 matching bases. V lost 4 bases and J 1 base, leaving 13 bases between the germline ends. This CDR3 is 15 amino acids long. Germline lookup yields CDR1 LNHDA and CDR2 SQIVND (reference sequence). Filled out from reference TRBV19 and TRBJ1-1, the complete variable domain reads DGGITQSPKYLFRKEGQNVTLSCEQNLNHDAMYWYRQDPGQGLRLIYYSQIVNDFQKGDIAEGYSVSREKKESFPLTVTSAQKNPTAFYLCASSTNRVGNTEAFFGQGTRLTVV.

The chain has TRBV5-1 and TRBJ2-3; perhaps TRBD2 as D (6 bases). Per germline, CDR1 SGHRS and CDR2 YFSETQ. The CDR3 covers 13 residues. V was cut by 3 bases and J by 10 bases, with 15 bases left in between. The CDR3, as DNA: TGCGCCAGCAGCTCCTCAGGGAGGCCCCCGCAGTATTTT. As protein: CASSSSGRPPQYF. Filled out from reference TRBV5-1 and TRBJ2-3, the complete variable domain reads KAGVTQTPRYLIKTRGQQVTLSCSPISGHRSVSWYQQTPGQGLQFLFEYFSETQRNKGNFPGRFSGRQFSNSRSEMNVSTLELGDSALYLCASSSSGRPPQYFGPGTRLTVL.

The gene calls are TRBV6-5 and TRBJ2-2; D is ambiguous. Germline V CDR1 and CDR2: MNHEY, SVGAGI. The CDR3 spans 14 residues. Trimming took off 6 bases at V and 3 bases at J, with 11 bases between the two ends. The CDR3 region has the DNA TGTGCCAGCAGCCCCTTCGGGTACACCGGGGAGCTGTTTTTT. Amino acids: CASSPFGYTGELFF.

This chain joins TRBV11-2 and TRBJ2-7, with TRBD2 matching over 8 bases. The V gene end was trimmed by 1 base and the J gene end by 6 bases; junction bases not matched to a gene: 2. The CDR3 runs to 13 residues. Germline V CDR1 and CDR2: SGHAT, FQNNGV. CDR3 sequence (DNA): TGTGCCAGCAGCTTAGCGGGGGGGGCCGAGCAGTACTTC. This codes for CASSLAGGAEQYF.